These T cell receptor beta chains were read from a single sample in a study of a mutant IDH1 vaccine in newly diagnosed glioma. Here immunoSEQ multiplex PCR was the method, and the copy in TCRdb shows in-frame clones only, minus some. In the table there are 25,000 to 35,000 clones, over 75% of which are singletons. The material sequenced was PBMCs, taken from a glioma patient treated with radiotherapy, temozolomide or both. These receptors were collected from a man between 25 and 39 years old with glioma. Each CDR3 is given with its conserved first and last residue. The D gene is left open where the match is weak. Some rows mark clone size as missing; the rest say once, few, many or name a class of expanded clone.

j_call v_call clone_size d_call cdr3_aa cdr3_nt
TRBJ2-5 TRBV10-3 NA TRBD1 CAISESEGGETQYF TGTGCCATCAGTGAGTCTGAAGGGGGCGAGACCCAGTACTTC
TRBJ1-5 TRBV5-1 NA NA CASSLVGGREQPQHF TGCGCCAGCAGCTTGGTCGGGGGGCGGGAGCAGCCCCAGCATTTT
TRBJ1-1 TRBV29-1 NA NA CSGDRLNTEAFF TGCAGCGGTGACCGTCTTAACACTGAAGCTTTCTTT
TRBJ1-1 TRBV2 NA NA CASSEASGLPRAFF TGTGCCAGCAGTGAAGCGTCGGGGCTCCCTCGGGCTTTCTTT
TRBJ1-4 TRBV30 NA NA CAWSVQGGRLTNEKLFF TGTGCCTGGAGTGTACAGGGAGGGCGTTTGACTAATGAAAAACTGTTTTTT
TRBJ2-3 TRBV7-8 NA NA CASSLAADTDTQYF TGTGCCAGCAGCTTAGCGGCCGACACAGATACGCAGTATTTT
TRBJ2-1 TRBV7-9 NA NA CASTYMAISYNEQFF TGTGCCAGCACGTACATGGCAATTTCCTACAATGAGCAGTTCTTC
TRBJ2-7 TRBV28 NA TRBD1 CASSLKTGGPEEQYF TGTGCCAGCAGTTTAAAAACAGGGGGGCCAGAGGAGCAGTACTTC
TRBJ1-2 TRBV6-5 NA TRBD1 CASSYEGTGGGYTF TGTGCCAGCAGTTACGAAGGGACAGGGGGAGGCTACACCTTC
TRBJ1-3 TRBV2 NA NA CASSSEGPNSGNTIYF TGTGCCAGCAGTTCTGAGGGGCCGAACTCTGGAAACACCATATATTTT
TRBJ1-2 TRBV5-6 NA NA CASSLGQVNYGYTF TGTGCCAGCAGCTTGGGGCAGGTTAACTATGGCTACACCTTC
TRBJ2-1 TRBV2 NA TRBD2 CASSPSGSSYNEQFF TGTGCCAGCAGCCCTAGCGGGAGCTCCTACAATGAGCAGTTCTTC
TRBJ2-1 TRBV30 once NA CAWSSGDEQFF TGTGCCTGGAGTTCGGGGGATGAGCAGTTCTTC
TRBJ2-7 TRBV5-1 NA TRBD1 CASSLRDRGYEQYF TGCGCCAGCAGCTTACGGGACAGGGGTTACGAGCAGTACTTC
TRBJ1-1 TRBV5-6 NA TRBD1 CASSTTGLATEAFF TGTGCCAGCAGCACGACAGGGTTGGCCACTGAAGCTTTCTTT
TRBJ1-5 TRBV2 NA TRBD1 CASCRGVFQPQHF TGTGCCAGCTGCAGGGGGGTTTTTCAGCCCCAGCATTTT
TRBJ1-3 TRBV21-1 NA NA CASSNPAARQLGTGNTIYF TGTGCCAGCAGCAACCCCGCAGCTAGACAGCTCGGAACTGGAAACACCATATATTTT
TRBJ2-7 TRBV30 NA TRBD1 CAWSKRQGVSLFYEQYF TGTGCCTGGAGTAAGAGACAGGGGGTATCTCTTTTCTACGAGCAGTACTTC
TRBJ2-7 TRBV11-2 NA NA CASSHISDEQYF TGTGCCAGCAGCCACATTAGCGACGAGCAGTACTTC
TRBJ2-3 TRBV29-1 NA TRBD1 CSARQGVDTQYF TGCAGCGCCCGACAGGGGGTAGATACGCAGTATTTT
TRBJ1-1 TRBV27 NA TRBD1 CASRGTGIRTEAFF TGTGCCAGCAGGGGGACAGGGATCAGAACTGAAGCTTTCTTT
TRBJ1-2 TRBV14 NA NA CASSQGLRVGGYTF TGTGCCAGCAGCCAAGGGCTAAGGGTTGGAGGCTACACCTTC
TRBJ1-4 TRBV5-1 NA NA CASTGQTFATNEKLFF TGCGCCAGCACAGGACAGACTTTTGCAACTAATGAAAAACTGTTTTTT
TRBJ1-1 TRBV30 few NA CAWIIRILNTEAFF TGTGCCTGGATTATTCGAATTTTGAACACTGAAGCTTTCTTT
TRBJ2-7 TRBV2 few NA CASSGRSYEQYF TGTGCCAGCAGTGGAAGGAGCTACGAGCAGTACTTC
TRBJ1-3 TRBV29-1 NA NA CSVHLVTSGNTIYF TGCAGCGTTCATCTAGTGACCTCTGGAAACACCATATATTTT
TRBJ2-1 TRBV2 NA TRBD1 CASSKGQGKVYNEQFF TGTGCCAGCAGTAAAGGACAGGGGAAGGTCTACAATGAGCAGTTCTTC
TRBJ1-1 TRBV2 NA NA CASRSDPNTEAFF TGTGCCAGCAGAAGCGACCCGAACACTGAAGCTTTCTTT
TRBJ2-5 TRBV2 NA TRBD1 CASSEYLGQQETQYF TGTGCCAGCAGTGAATATTTGGGACAGCAAGAGACCCAGTACTTC
TRBJ2-5 TRBV19 once NA CASSTSRRARATTQYF TGTGCCAGTAGTACCTCCAGAAGGGCCCGGGCAACGACCCAGTACTTC
TRBJ1-2 TRBV7-7 NA NA CASSLGPGQDGYTF TGTGCCAGCAGCTTAGGGCCAGGTCAAGATGGCTACACCTTC
TRBJ2-3 TRBV7-9 NA NA CASSPGTLPPDTQYF TGTGCCAGCAGCCCCGGGACCCTGCCCCCAGATACGCAGTATTTT
TRBJ2-7 TRBV5-1 NA NA CASSMGGDYEQYF TGCGCCAGCAGCATGGGCGGGGACTACGAGCAGTACTTC
TRBJ2-7 TRBV7-2 NA TRBD1 CASSRDRAPYEQYF TGTGCCAGCAGCAGGGACAGGGCTCCCTACGAGCAGTACTTC
TRBJ1-5 TRBV4-2 NA NA CASSQDRRGDNQPQHF TGTGCCAGCAGCCAAGATCGAAGGGGCGACAATCAGCCCCAGCATTTT
TRBJ2-7 TRBV14 once TRBD2 CASSPISSGIYEQYF TGTGCCAGCAGCCCAATCTCTAGCGGGATTTACGAGCAGTACTTC
TRBJ1-2 TRBV5-1 NA TRBD1 CASSLTGGRGYGYTF TGCGCCAGCAGCTTGACAGGGGGCCGAGGCTATGGCTACACCTTC
TRBJ1-6 TRBV4-1 NA NA CASSQVGGGPNNSPLHF TGCGCCAGCAGCCAAGTTGGCGGAGGACCCAATAATTCACCCCTCCACTTT
TRBJ1-1 TRBV15 NA NA CATSRGGVNTEAFF TGTGCCACCAGCAGAGGAGGGGTGAACACTGAAGCTTTCTTT
TRBJ2-2 TRBV5-1 NA TRBD1 CASSLGQGARNGELFF TGCGCCAGCAGCTTGGGACAGGGGGCGCGTAACGGGGAGCTGTTTTTT
TRBJ2-1 TRBV5-1 NA TRBD1 CASSSGQGDNEQFF TGCGCCAGCAGCTCGGGACAGGGCGACAATGAGCAGTTCTTC
TRBJ2-3 TRBV2 once NA CASSEGGDTDTQYF TGTGCCAGCAGTGAGGGCGGCGACACAGATACGCAGTATTTT
TRBJ1-4 TRBV5-1 NA NA CASSLGTTTNEKLFF TGCGCCAGCAGCTTAGGGACAACAACTAATGAAAAACTGTTTTTT
TRBJ2-7 TRBV27 NA TRBD2 CASSPGLAGTYEQYF TGTGCCAGCAGCCCCGGACTAGCGGGAACTTACGAGCAGTACTTC
TRBJ1-4 TRBV19 NA NA CASSPGGVLSEKLFF TGTGCCAGTAGTCCGGGCGGGGTATTGAGTGAAAAACTGTTTTTT
TRBJ1-2 TRBV7-9 NA TRBD1 CASSRDREDTTYGYTF TGTGCCAGCAGCCGGGACAGGGAGGACACTACCTATGGCTACACCTTC
TRBJ1-1 TRBV7-9 NA TRBD1 CASSTGQGASEAFF TGTGCCAGCAGCACCGGACAGGGGGCTTCTGAAGCTTTCTTT
TRBJ2-3 TRBV5-4 NA NA CASSLGTLALDTQYF TGTGCCAGCAGCTTGGGGACTCTAGCATTGGATACGCAGTATTTT
TRBJ1-2 TRBV11-2 NA NA CASSLDRDGFGYTF TGTGCCAGCAGCTTAGATCGGGACGGTTTCGGCTACACCTTC
TRBJ2-7 TRBV27 NA NA CASRQDSSYEQYF TGTGCCAGCAGACAGGACTCCTCCTACGAGCAGTACTTC
TRBJ2-5 TRBV19 NA NA CASSIFGGETQYF TGTGCCAGTAGTATCTTCGGAGGAGAGACCCAGTACTTC
TRBJ2-7 TRBV19 NA TRBD1 CASSDGTGGYEQYF TGTGCCAGTAGTGACGGGACAGGGGGCTACGAGCAGTACTTC
TRBJ2-7 TRBV6-5 NA NA CASSYGQEKQYF TGTGCCAGCAGTTACGGGCAGGAAAAGCAGTACTTC
TRBJ2-2 TRBV9 few NA CASSEDSSTGELFF TGTGCCAGCAGCGAAGACAGCTCCACCGGGGAGCTGTTTTTT
TRBJ2-3 TRBV5-1 NA NA CASLEVTDTQYF TGCGCCAGCTTAGAGGTCACAGATACGCAGTATTTT
TRBJ1-2 TRBV10-3 NA NA CASIRDQRAHGYTF TGTGCCAGCATAAGGGACCAAAGGGCCCATGGCTACACCTTC
TRBJ1-2 TRBV9 NA TRBD1 CASSLPGQGAVGYTF TGTGCCAGCAGCCTACCGGGACAGGGGGCTGTTGGCTACACCTTC
TRBJ1-2 TRBV4-3 NA NA CASSQDTPLAGVVYYGYTF TGCGCCAGCAGCCAAGACACCCCTCTGGCAGGGGTCGTTTACTATGGCTACACCTTC
TRBJ1-1 TRBV14 NA TRBD1 CASSPTGDAEAFF TGTGCCAGCAGCCCTACAGGGGACGCTGAAGCTTTCTTT
TRBJ2-7 TRBV25-1 NA TRBD1 CASSEYWTGGYEQYF TGTGCCAGCAGTGAGTATTGGACAGGGGGCTACGAGCAGTACTTC